Presented here are 15 T cell receptor beta chains from one specimen sequenced in a study of blood T cell repertoires in COVID-19 (dated by TCRdb to about 2020). Library prep was done by the immunoSEQ multiplex PCR assay. As stored in TCRdb, this immuneACCESS dataset retains in-frame rearrangements with V and J assigned. A fraction of the clones does not appear; measured against another copy, unresolved V genes explain less than half of the discrepancy, and the remainder lacks a known reason. The sample profile shows 230,000 or so clones; 75% to 85% of them were found once. Around 2% of the sample is taken by the ten largest. The sample taken for sequencing was peripheral blood. The receptor set was obtained from a man aged 35 to 55 who had recovered from COVID-19.

The rearrangement joins TRBV30 to TRBJ2-7; D may be TRBD1 (6 bases). CDR1 is GTSNPN, CDR2 SVGIG, per germline (reference sequence). Deletions cut 5 bases from V and 4 bases from J, with 21 bases between. The CDR3 runs to 15 residues. The CDR3 loop reads CAWGNRDRWTYEQYF. The CDR3 region has the DNA TGTGCCTGGGGTAACCGAGACAGGTGGACGTACGAGCAGTACTTC.

The chain's CDR3 is CASSLDSLQPQHF. The CDR3, as DNA: TGTGCCAGCAGCTTAGATTCCCTCCAGCCCCAGCATTTT. This chain uses TRBV11-3 with TRBJ1-5; no clear D gene. The germline V gene encodes CDR1 SGHNT and CDR2 YENEEA. With 0 bases removed from V and 7 bases from J, the gap between germline ends came to 7 bases. The CDR3 loop spans 13 amino acids.

The rearrangement joins TRBV7-8 to TRBJ2-2; 11 bases are a match to TRBD1. The CDR3 consists of 16 residues. Germline V gene lookup returns CDR1 SGHVS and CDR2 FQNEAQ. V lost 5 bases, J lost 3 bases, and 5 bases stayed unmatched. In nucleotides, the CDR3 is TGTGCCAGCAGCCTGTGGACAGGGGGCGACACCGGGGAGCTGTTTTTT. This gives the protein CASSLWTGGDTGELFF.

The chain couples TRBV7-2 to TRBJ2-1; 10 bases map to TRBD2. This CDR3 spans 17 amino acids. V shed 0 bases and J 3 bases; nucleotides not matched to a gene: 5. Germline V lookup: CDR1 SGHTA, CDR2 FQGNSA. The CDR3 bases are TGTGCCAGCAGCTTAGCACCTAGCGGGAGTTACTACAATGAGCAGTTCTTC. It translates to CASSLAPSGSYYNEQFF.

The V call is TRBV19, the J call TRBJ2-7, with 8 bases lining up with TRBD1. In germline, CDR1 is LNHDA, CDR2 SQIVND (reference sequence). The CDR3 spans 13 residues. Germline trimming cut 0 bases from V and 6 bases from J; bases unmatched to any gene: 1. The CDR3 DNA follows: TGTGCCAGTAGTATAGAGACAGGGGCCGAGCAGTACTTC. Its protein product is CASSIETGAEQYF.

The chain is built from TRBV3-1 (or the pseudogene TRBV3-2) and TRBJ2-3; D not certain. V lost 0 bases to trimming and J lost 2 bases, with 6 bases between them. The length of the CDR3 is 14 residues. Germline V gene data show CDR1 as LGHDT and CDR2 as YNNKEL (reference sequence). The CDR3 DNA reads as TGTGCCAGCAGCCAAGAGCACAACACAGATACGCAGTATTTT. This encodes CASSQEHNTDTQYF.

The V and J genes are TRBV7-9 and TRBJ1-3; 9 nucleotides agree with TRBD1. The CDR3 spans 18 residues. Germline V lookup: CDR1 SEHNR, CDR2 FQNEAQ (reference sequence). V trimming: 7 bases; J trimming: 2 bases; junction bases outside the gene matches: 15. The CDR3 DNA follows: TGTGCCAGCAACCCCCCCTGGGACAGGGAATCTGCTGGAAACACCATATATTTT. Translation: CASNPPWDRESAGNTIYF.

A word on this clone: Other DNA sequences from this sample encode an identical CDR3 as well. This rearrangement joins TRBV15 to TRBJ1-5; no firm D call. CDR1 is LNHNV and CDR2 is YYDKDF in the germline V gene (reference sequence). CDR3 length equals 13 residues. V lost 0 bases to trimming and J lost 7 bases, with 7 bases between them. Here the CDR3 reads CATSRDEGQPQHF. The CDR3 DNA follows: TGTGCCACCAGCAGAGATGAGGGCCAGCCCCAGCATTTT.

The chain combines TRBV20-1 with TRBJ2-1; D gene ambiguous. Germline CDR1 is DFQATT and CDR2 is SNEGSKA (reference sequence). V dropped 6 bases and J dropped 4 bases, with 7 bases sitting between them. This CDR3 is built from 11 residues. CDR3 sequence (DNA): TGCAGTGCCGACGGGTACAATGAGCAGTTCTTC. The encoded protein is CSADGYNEQFF.

The chain has TRBV30 and TRBJ2-1; 10 bases are shared with TRBD2. The V segment lost 3 bases and the J segment 9 bases; nucleotides outside the gene matches: 8. This CDR3 comprises 14 residues. Germline V gene lookup returns CDR1 GTSNPN and CDR2 SVGIG (reference sequence). CDR3 DNA sequence: TGTGCCTGGAGGGCTAGCGGGGGTTGGAGTGAGCAGTTCTTC. As protein: CAWRASGGWSEQFF.

CDR3 sequence reads: CASGVGNTIYF. Here the CDR3 DNA reads TGTGCCAGCGGAGTCGGAAACACCATATATTTT. V and J are TRBV6-1 and TRBJ1-3; D gene uncertain. V lost 8 bases and J 4 bases, leaving 6 bases between the germline ends. This CDR3 spans 11 amino acids. Germline-derived CDR1 and CDR2 are MNHNS and SASEGT.

The genes are TRBV9 and TRBJ1-1, with D unclear. Trimming stripped 4 bases from V and 0 bases from J, with 13 bases between. The CDR3 runs 15 residues. The germline V gene has CDR1 SGDLS and CDR2 YYNGEE. CDR3 in amino acids: CASSSAVSMNTEAFF. CDR3 bases: TGTGCCAGCAGCAGCGCAGTTTCCATGAACACTGAAGCTTTCTTT.

The chain is built from TRBV11-3 and TRBJ2-7; 8 positions agree with TRBD1. Germline V gene sequence: CDR1 SGHNT, CDR2 YENEEA. This CDR3 contains 15 residues. V lost 1 base to trimming and J lost 4 bases; unmatched junction nucleotides: 6. CDR3 DNA sequence: TGTGCCAGCAGCTTAGCCCCAGGGGGCATTTACGAGCAGTACTTC. Protein sequence: CASSLAPGGIYEQYF.

This clone was seen more than once but under ten times. The V gene is TRBV2, the J gene TRBJ1-2; TRBD1 matches 9 bases. V dropped 11 bases and J dropped 4; count of bases not matched to a gene: 8. Looked up from germline, CDR1 is SNHLY and CDR2 is FYNNEI. The CDR3 is made up of 13 amino acids. CDR3 region: CAGSTGGFYGYTF. The CDR3 bases are TGTGCCGGGTCGACAGGGGGGTTCTATGGCTACACCTTC.

The chain joins TRBV19 to TRBJ1-3, with 8 bases fitting TRBD1. This CDR3 spans 16 amino acids. V shed 5 bases and J 3 bases; nucleotides not matched to a gene: 9. CDR1 is LNHDA, CDR2 SQIVND, per germline (reference sequence). The CDR3 bases are TGTGCCAGTAGTCTACGACAGGGGTTTGGTGGAAACACCATATATTTT. This gives the protein CASSLRQGFGGNTIYF.